This TCR beta chain was recorded in a study of T cells in Graves' hyperthyroidism and ophthalmopathy. Germline V lookup: CDR1 SQVTM, CDR2 ANQGSEA. CDR3 size: 11 residues. V was cut by 4 bases and J by 6 bases, with 9 bases left in between. It was considered stable Graves' hyperthyroidism when ophthalmopathy did not progress within 18 months. Researchers took RNA transcripts and amplified the TCR beta CDR3 regions from them. The TCR CDR3 was amplified in a first-round RT-PCR using the HTBI primer set. TCRdb re-derived calls from the multiplex PCR reads in MiXCR, one entry per CDR3 protein. The table includes about 840,000 distinct CDR3 sequences, around 39% detected once. There are many counts of this clonotype.

The sample taken for sequencing was blood. The TCR was taken from a man between 18 and 35 years old with Graves' hyperthyroidism. The genes are TRBV29-1 and TRBJ1-1; D not certain. This CDR3 is CSVVREAEAFF. The CDR3 bases are TGCAGCGTTGTTCGAGAGGCTGAAGCTTTCTTT. Full variable domain (remainder filled in from reference TRBV29-1 and TRBJ1-1): SAVISQKPSRDICQRGTSLTIQCQVDSQVTMMFWYRQQPGQSLTLIATANQGSEATYESGFVIDKFPISRPNLTFSTLTVSNMSPEDSSIYLCSVVREAEAFFGQGTRLTVV.